Given below is one TCR beta chain in context. Its cognate antigen is unknown. This entry belongs to a study of T-cell memory formation after mild COVID-19. Broader study findings: Second-wave clones that peaked on day 37 lacked confirmed SARS-CoV-2 specificity. Contracting CD4+ clones were located mainly in CM and EM, and CD8+ clones in EMRA.

Trimming at V came to 3 bases and at J to 8 bases, leaving 6 bases not matched to a gene. This CDR3 is 14 amino acids long. The germline CDR1 and CDR2 sequences are SGHAT and FQNNGV. Using constant-segment primers, 5'RACE produced TCR alpha and TCR beta cDNA libraries carrying sample barcodes and UMIs. TCRdb analysed the 5' RACE reads with MiXCR anew, one entry per CDR3 protein. This sample has hundreds of thousands of distinct CDR3 sequences, with 20% to 25% found just once. This sequence was found in a man younger than 35 who had mild COVID-19 (a few samples of this study predate the infection). Cell type and time point are not known. This rearrangement joins TRBV11-2 to TRBJ1-4; 7 bases are shared with TRBD1. What was sequenced was PBMCs or a T cell subset sorted from them (not recorded which). The CDR3 region is CASSLGQRPEKLFF. The CDR3 region has the DNA TGTGCCAGCAGCTTGGGACAGAGACCGGAAAAACTGTTTTTT.